This T cell receptor beta chain derives from a study of regulatory T cells in long-lasting Graves disease. Regarding the study as a whole: Persistent Graves' patients had lower TCR diversity than newly diagnosed ones. Favored gene segments in persistent disease were TRBV28, TRBJ1-2 and TRBJ2-5.

Time point given: persistent/refractory GD, antithyroid drugs over 5 years with positive TRAb. There was RNA extracted from PBMCs, and the TCR library was made from it. This clonotype was picked up many times. Its specificity is unknown. From germline, CDR1 is MNHNS and CDR2 SASEGT. This CDR3 region has 15 residues. V shed 6 bases and J shed 0 bases, with 15 bases lying between them. Library construction for TCR beta used iRepertoire HTBI primers and Arm-PCR of CDR3 regions. One entry per CDR3 protein results from TCRdb running MiXCR on the multiplex PCR reads. The repertoire has some 370,000 distinct CDR3 sequences, about 20% of them found once; the top ten carry roughly 20%.

The sample here was peripheral blood mononuclear cells (PBMCs), taken when the disease was refractory, from a patient treated with antithyroid drugs. The source of this sequence is a female donor with Graves disease. The chain employs TRBV6-1 and TRBJ2-7, with D possibly matching TRBD1 (5 bases). CDR3 nucleotide sequence: TGTGCCAGCAGAAATAACAGGCCTAGCTCCTACGAGCAGTACTTC. Translating it yields CASRNNRPSSYEQYF.